This TCR beta chain was captured by sequencing in a study of T cells after yellow fever vaccination. Turning to the study itself: In the case of low-cell-number fractions, SMART-Seq v4 Ultra Low Input was used for preparation. Regarding the study as a whole: Post-booster repertoires contained most primary-vaccination clones again (approximately 95% CD4, 85% to 90% CD8).

CDR1 is SEHNR, CDR2 FQNEAQ, per germline (reference sequence). There are 15 residues in the CDR3. Unmatched junction bases numbered 9, after V lost 6 bases and J lost 7 bases. To note about this clonotype: Its antigen is unidentified.

Generation of TCR cDNA used 5'RACE template switching (which added a universal primer site and UMIs). MiXCR, run by TCRdb on the 5' RACE reads, gives a single entry per CDR3 protein. This table has 350,000 to 450,000 distinct CDR3 sequences, around 6.4% appearing once. The rearrangement joins TRBV7-9 to TRBJ1-5, with 10 bases lining up with TRBD1. The TCR was taken from a man aged 25-45 years who received the YFV17D yellow fever vaccine. The specimen was PBMCs, collected 5 days after the yellow fever booster vaccination. The CDR3 DNA reads as TGTGCCAGCAGTTCGGGACAGGGGAAGCGCCAGCCCCAGCATTTT. Translating it yields CASSSGQGKRQPQHF.